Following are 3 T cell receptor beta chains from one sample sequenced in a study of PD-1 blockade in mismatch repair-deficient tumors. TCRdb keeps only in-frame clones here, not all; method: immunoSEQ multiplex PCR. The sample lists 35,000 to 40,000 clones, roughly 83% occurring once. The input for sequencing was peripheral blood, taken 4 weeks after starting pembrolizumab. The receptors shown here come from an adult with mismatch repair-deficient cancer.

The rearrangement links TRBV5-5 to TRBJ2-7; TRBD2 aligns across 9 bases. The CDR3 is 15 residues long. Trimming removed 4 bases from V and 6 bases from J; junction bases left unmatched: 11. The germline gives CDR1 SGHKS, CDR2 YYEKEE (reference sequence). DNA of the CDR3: TGTGCCAGCAGCATCCAACTAGCGGGCGACTCCGAGCAGTACTTC. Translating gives CASSIQLAGDSEQYF.

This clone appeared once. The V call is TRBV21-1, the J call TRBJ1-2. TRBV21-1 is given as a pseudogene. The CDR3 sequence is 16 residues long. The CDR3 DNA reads TGTGCCAGCATCCCGGACGCTGCCGGCGGCCGCTATGGCTACACCTTC. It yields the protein CASIPDAAGGRYGYTF.

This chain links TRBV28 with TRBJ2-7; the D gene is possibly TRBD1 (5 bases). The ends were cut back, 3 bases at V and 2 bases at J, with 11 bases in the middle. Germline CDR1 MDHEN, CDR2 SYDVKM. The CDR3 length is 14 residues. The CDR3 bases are TGTGCCAGCAGTTTCGGCAGGGCAACCTACGAGCAGTACTTC. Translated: CASSFGRATYEQYF.